These T cell receptor beta chains were read from a single sample in a study of circulating and synovial CD4+ cells in juvenile arthritis. Assay used: immunoSEQ multiplex PCR; TCRdb lists only in-frame clones, some missing. This table holds around 30,000 clones, 90% to 95% found once. The source material was CD4+ T cells from blood. Receptors originate from a human donor with juvenile idiopathic arthritis. CDR3s include the opening cysteine and the closing phenylalanine or tryptophan. The D gene is left open where the match is weak. The size of a clone is reported for some rows only, either as once, few or many, or as a class for expanded clones.

v_gene	j_gene	d_gene	abundance	len	CDR3aa	CDR3nt
TRBV4-3	TRBJ2-7	.	.	15	CASSQDSTALVEQYF	TGCGCCAGCAGCCAAGATTCAACAGCTCTCGTCGAGCAGTACTTC
TRBV6-5	TRBJ1-2	.	.	15	CASSYARDSVYGYTF	TGTGCCAGCAGTTACGCGAGGGATTCTGTCTATGGCTACACCTTC
TRBV28	TRBJ2-5	.	.	16	CASSFGVQGPGRTQYF	TGTGCCAGCAGTTTCGGTGTACAGGGCCCGGGTAGGACCCAGTACTTC
TRBV19	TRBJ2-4	.	.	14	CASSIRGAKNIQYF	TGTGCCAGTAGTATTAGGGGGGCCAAAAACATTCAGTACTTC
TRBV7-2	TRBJ2-7	.	.	15	CASSLVAGKYYEQYF	TGTGCCAGCAGCTTAGTAGCAGGGAAGTACTACGAGCAGTACTTC
TRBV27	TRBJ2-6	.	.	16	CASSLQGYSGANVLTF	TGTGCCAGCAGCTTACAGGGTTACTCTGGGGCCAACGTCCTGACTTTC
TRBV6-1	TRBJ2-1	.	once	14	CASSRENLGDEQFF	TGTGCCAGCAGTCGGGAGAACCTCGGGGATGAGCAGTTCTTC
TRBV5-1	TRBJ2-7	TRBD2	.	16	CASTPGLAGGPTEQYF	TGCGCCAGCACGCCGGGACTAGCGGGAGGGCCAACCGAGCAGTACTTC
TRBV19	TRBJ2-7	TRBD2	.	17	CASSLSKRLALNYEQYF	TGTGCCAGTAGTCTTAGTAAAAGACTAGCCCTGAACTACGAGCAGTACTTC
TRBV28	TRBJ2-7	.	.	14	CASRNSGSSYEQYF	TGTGCCAGCAGGAATAGCGGAAGCTCCTACGAGCAGTACTTC
TRBV30	TRBJ2-1	.	.	11	CAWSDYYEQFF	TGTGCCTGGAGTGACTATTATGAGCAGTTCTTC
TRBV7-2	TRBJ2-1	TRBD2	.	16	CASSLAASGGYNEQFF	TGTGCCAGCAGCTTAGCGGCTAGCGGGGGGTACAATGAGCAGTTCTTC
TRBV14	TRBJ2-3	.	once	14	CASSQDLHTDTQYF	TGTGCCAGCAGCCAAGATTTACACACAGATACGCAGTATTTT
TRBV5-1	TRBJ2-5	TRBD2	.	15	CASGALAGVQETQYF	TGCGCCAGCGGAGCCCTAGCGGGGGTTCAAGAGACCCAGTACTTC
TRBV19	TRBJ1-2	.	.	13	CASSIDRRDGYTF	TGTGCCAGTAGTATAGATCGCCGCGATGGCTACACCTTC
TRBV30	TRBJ2-4	TRBD2	.	18	CAWSVSLAGGLAKNIQYF	TGTGCCTGGAGTGTGTCGCTAGCGGGAGGGTTGGCCAAAAACATTCAGTACTTC
TRBV29-1	TRBJ2-5	.	.	14	CSGGGGSPQVAQYF	TGCAGCGGGGGGGGCGGGTCTCCTCAGGTGGCCCAGTACTTC